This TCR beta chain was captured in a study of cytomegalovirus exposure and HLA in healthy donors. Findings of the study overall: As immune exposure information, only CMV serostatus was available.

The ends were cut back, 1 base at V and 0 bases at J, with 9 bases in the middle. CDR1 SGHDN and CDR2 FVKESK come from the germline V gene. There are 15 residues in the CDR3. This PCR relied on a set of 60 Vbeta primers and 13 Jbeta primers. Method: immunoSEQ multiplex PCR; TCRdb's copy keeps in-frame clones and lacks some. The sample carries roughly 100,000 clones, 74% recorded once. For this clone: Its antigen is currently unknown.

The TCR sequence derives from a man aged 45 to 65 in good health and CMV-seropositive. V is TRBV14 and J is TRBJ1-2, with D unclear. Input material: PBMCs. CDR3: CASSQAQISNYGYTF. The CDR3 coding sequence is TGTGCCAGCAGCCAAGCACAGATCTCTAACTATGGCTACACCTTC.